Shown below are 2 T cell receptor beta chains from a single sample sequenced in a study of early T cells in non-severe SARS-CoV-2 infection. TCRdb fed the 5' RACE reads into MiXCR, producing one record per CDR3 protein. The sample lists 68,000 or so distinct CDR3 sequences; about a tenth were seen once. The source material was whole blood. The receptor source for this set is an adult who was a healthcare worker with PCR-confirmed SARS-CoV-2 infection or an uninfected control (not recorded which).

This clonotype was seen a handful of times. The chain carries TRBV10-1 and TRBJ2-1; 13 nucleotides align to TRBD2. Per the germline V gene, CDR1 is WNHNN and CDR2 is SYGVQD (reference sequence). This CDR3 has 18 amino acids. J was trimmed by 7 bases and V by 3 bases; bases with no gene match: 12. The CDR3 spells CASSDGLAGVQGLNEQFF. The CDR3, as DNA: TGCGCCAGCAGTGATGGACTAGCGGGAGTACAGGGCCTGAATGAGCAGTTCTTC.

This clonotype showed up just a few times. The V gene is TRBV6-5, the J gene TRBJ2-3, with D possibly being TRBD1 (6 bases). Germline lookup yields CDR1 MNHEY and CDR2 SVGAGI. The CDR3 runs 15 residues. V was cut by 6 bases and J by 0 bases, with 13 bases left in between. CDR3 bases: TGTGCCAGCAGCCGGACAGCCACTAGCACAGATACGCAGTATTTT. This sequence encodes CASSRTATSTDTQYF.